This note documents a single T cell receptor (beta chain) sequence. No cognate antigen has been identified for it. No quality values exist for individual bases; no much larger clone is one base distant. This sample was taken from a study of shared clonotypes between healthy human individuals (dated by TCRdb to 2020 to 2021). The study in broad terms: Three men and a couple of women, aged 18 to 49 years, made up the cohort. For each donor, CD4 naive and CD4 memory were each run on three plates, CD8 naive on two plates, and CD8 memory on one plate. Each donor's leukapheresis produced roughly between roughly 0.9 and 9 billion PBMCs. To estimate repertoire size and how much clonotype sharing occurs between individuals, the study deeply sequenced the blood TCR repertoires of roughly 5 healthy adults. Different laboratories and diverse techniques were used to prepare libraries and sequence TCR repertoires, to increase sequencing depth and limit assay-specific biases.

Using the deep immunoSEQ assay, TCR CDR3 regions were amplified from genomic DNA by multiplex PCR. Extracted genomic DNA from each cell subset was spread evenly across all wells of several immunoSEQ 96-well plates, with each plate serving as a replicate. For sorted subsets, approximately 210 ng genomic DNA, equal to about 30,000 T cell genomes, was loaded into each replicate PCR. The purified libraries were quantified using a Qubit 3.0 fluorometer, sized with a Bioanalyzer 2100, and then quantified again using the KAPA Library Quantification kit. Every immunoSEQ 96-well plate was sequenced on a separate single-read 150-cycle Illumina NextSeq 550 flow cell. The published analysis was carried out like this. The immunoSEQ output contained only junctional sequences without quality scores, so filtering could not match that applied to full-length reads. To assign V/J genes and CDR3, sequences were annotated using PyIR, a Python wrapper for IgBLAST v1.9, with IMGT germline references. Reads with weak V/J assignments (E-value above 1e-6), missing CDR3, stop codons, out-of-frame junctions, or ambiguous translated residues were removed. V3J clonotypes were defined by identical inferred V gene, J gene, and CDR3 amino acid sequence. The percentage overlap between two repertoires was calculated by dividing the number of shared unique clonotypes by the size of the smaller repertoire. Repertoire richness was assessed with RTK rarefaction, the Chao1 estimator, and Recon v2.1 estimates of unobserved clonotypes. For all TCRbeta clonotypes obtained by the gDNA method from a few donors, generation probabilities were computed with OLGA. TCRdb re-hosts the immuneACCESS table, in-frame sequences only. Its copies lack some clones; in the studies checked, an unresolved V gene accounts for under half of them, and the cause for the rest is not known. V and J calls and clone size are copied from that table; D and trimming were computed from the DNA. The sample includes 2.3 million or so clones, with approximately 95% observed a single time. The ten top clones hold 0.39% of the sample.

Study-wide conclusions, independent of this receptor: The small number of donors limited the genetic and exposure-history diversity represented. Larger estimated clonotype richness was generally found for naive subsets than for memory subsets. Clonotypes shared by all four sorted-subset donors showed higher generation probabilities than non-shared clonotypes. Even with the large sequencing depth, rarefaction of the sorted-subset datasets indicated that sequencing was incomplete. Across a handful of donors, around 5.4% of naive CD4, roughly 3.4% of naive CD8, 2.3% of memory CD4, and around 0.4% of memory CD8 clonotypes were shared. Pairwise subsampling indicated that sequencing depth was expected to affect the degree of clonotype sharing among donors. Sampling was restricted to blood, and TCR repertoires in tissues likely differ from the TCR repertoires found in blood.

The CDR3 numbers 14 residues from cysteine through phenylalanine. Only the CDR3 DNA is retained, 42 bases long and in frame from the first base. CDR1 and CDR2 are drawn from the germline V gene: SNHLY, FYNNEI. V and J lose 4 bases and 1 base, and a span of 10 bases separates them. Healthy HIV-negative adults with no recently reported acute infections or vaccinations were included as donors. Only Caucasian adults living in Nashville, Tennessee, USA were represented among the donors. CD4+ T cells were enriched by magnetic negative selection; naive cells were then positively selected on CD45RA, and the negative fraction formed the memory subset. Blood was obtained by leukapheresis, after which PBMCs were separated by Ficoll-Histopaque density gradient centrifugation and cryopreserved in liquid nitrogen vapor phase. Analytical flow cytometry was used to check the purity and quantity of each magnetically sorted T cell population. From each sorted fraction, genomic DNA was isolated and quantified by UV absorbance on a Nanodrop 2000c.

This clonotype was obtained from a man aged 18 to 30 in good health. Some clones in this sample may be carry-over from other donors' samples. The rearranged chain carries TRBV2 and TRBJ1-1; TRBD1 could be the D gene, as 5 bases match. Sequencing was carried out using naive CD4+ T cells from PBMCs. The cell subset or site label, read with the paper, signifies: CD45RA+ positively selected. For the CDR3, the sequence is CASSGGQGNTEAFF. The nucleotide sequence is TGTGCCAGCAGTGGTGGGCAGGGGAACACTGAAGCTTTCTTT. This CDR3, with the reference TRBV2 and TRBJ1-1 proteins standing in past its ends, gives the full variable domain EPEVTQTPSHQVTQMGQEVILRCVPISNHLYFYWYRQILGQKVEFLVSFYNNEISEKSEIFDDQFSVERPDGSNFTLKIRSTKLEDSAMYFCASSGGQGNTEAFFGQGTRLTVV.